This TCR beta chain was profiled in a study of beta chain features in type 1 diabetes. Germline CDR1 and CDR2: MNHEY and SVGAGI. The V end was cut by 2 bases, the J end by 7 bases, with 14 bases between. The CDR3 is 15 residues long. Whole-study findings and limits: cDNA-based reads could over-represent cells with high TCR expression. Patients with Type 1 diabetes showed moderately but significantly shorter TCRB CDR3s in all four CD4+ subsets.

A CD45RO/CCR7/CD25/CD127/CD95/CD27 panel sorted naive, central memory, regulatory and stem cell-like memory CD4+ cells. This clone was seen a handful of times. Its antigen is undetermined. Investigators reverse transcribed all isolated RNA, so they sequenced expressed TCRB transcripts. The study sequenced naive, central memory and regulatory T cell samples to an average of about 3.6 million reads. The method was immunoSEQ multiplex PCR; TCRdb's version includes in-frame clones alone and lacks a portion of them. This sample carries about 640,000 clones, around 12% of them seen once, and the ten largest clones take 0.095% to 0.15%.

The specimen sequenced was naive CD4+ T cells from blood. This sequence joins TRBV6-5 and TRBJ2-2, with D unclear. This TCR was sampled from a man aged 25-45 years with type 1 diabetes. For the CDR3, the DNA is TGTGCCAGCAGTTACCGGCCCCAACTTGACGGGGAGCTGTTTTTT. Protein: CASSYRPQLDGELFF.